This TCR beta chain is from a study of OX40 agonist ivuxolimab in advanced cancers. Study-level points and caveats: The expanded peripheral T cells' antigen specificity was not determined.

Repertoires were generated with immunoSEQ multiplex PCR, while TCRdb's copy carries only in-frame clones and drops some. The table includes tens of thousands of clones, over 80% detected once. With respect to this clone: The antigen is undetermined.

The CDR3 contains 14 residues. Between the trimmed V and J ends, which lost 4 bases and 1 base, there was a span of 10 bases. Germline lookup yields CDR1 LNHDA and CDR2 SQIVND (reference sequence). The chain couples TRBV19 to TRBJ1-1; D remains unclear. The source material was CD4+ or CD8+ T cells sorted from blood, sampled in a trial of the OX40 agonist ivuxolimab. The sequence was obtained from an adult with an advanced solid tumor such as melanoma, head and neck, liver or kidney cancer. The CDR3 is CASSSMGANTEAFF. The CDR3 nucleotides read TGTGCCAGTAGTAGTATGGGCGCGAACACTGAAGCTTTCTTT.